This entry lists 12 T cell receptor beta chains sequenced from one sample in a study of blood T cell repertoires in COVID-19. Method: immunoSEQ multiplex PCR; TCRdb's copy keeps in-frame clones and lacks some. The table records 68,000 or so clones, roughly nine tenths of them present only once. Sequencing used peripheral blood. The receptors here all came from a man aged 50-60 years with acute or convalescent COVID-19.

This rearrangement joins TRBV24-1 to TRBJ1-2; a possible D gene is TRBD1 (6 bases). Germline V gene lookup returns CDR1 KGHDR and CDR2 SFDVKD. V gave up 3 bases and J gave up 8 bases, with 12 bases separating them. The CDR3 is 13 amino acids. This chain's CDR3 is CATSDNRDIGYTF. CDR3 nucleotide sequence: TGTGCCACCAGTGATAATCGGGACATAGGCTACACCTTC.

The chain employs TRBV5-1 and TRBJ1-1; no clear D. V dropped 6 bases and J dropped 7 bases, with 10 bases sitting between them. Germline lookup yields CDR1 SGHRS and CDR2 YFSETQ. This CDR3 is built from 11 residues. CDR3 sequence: CASIGEVEAFF. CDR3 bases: TGCGCCAGCATCGGAGAGGTTGAAGCTTTCTTT.

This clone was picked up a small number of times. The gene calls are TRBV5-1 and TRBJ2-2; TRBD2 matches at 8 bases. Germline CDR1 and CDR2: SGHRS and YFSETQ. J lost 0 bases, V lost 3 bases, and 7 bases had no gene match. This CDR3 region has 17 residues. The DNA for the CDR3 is TGCGCCAGCAGCTCAGGACTAGCAATCGCGAACACCGGGGAGCTGTTTTTT. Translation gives CASSSGLAIANTGELFF.

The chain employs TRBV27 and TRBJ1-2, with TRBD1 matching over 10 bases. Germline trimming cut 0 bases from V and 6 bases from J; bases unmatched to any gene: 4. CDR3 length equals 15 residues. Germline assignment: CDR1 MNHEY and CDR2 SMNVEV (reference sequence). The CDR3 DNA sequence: TGTGCCAGCAGTTTATCGCGGACAGGGGGGAATGGCTACACCTTC. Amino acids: CASSLSRTGGNGYTF.

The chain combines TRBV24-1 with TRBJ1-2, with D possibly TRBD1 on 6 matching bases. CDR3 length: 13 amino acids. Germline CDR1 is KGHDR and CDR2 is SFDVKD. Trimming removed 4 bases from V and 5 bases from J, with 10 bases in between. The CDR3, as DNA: TGTGCCACCAGTGAATTCACAGGGTATGGCTACACCTTC. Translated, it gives CATSEFTGYGYTF.

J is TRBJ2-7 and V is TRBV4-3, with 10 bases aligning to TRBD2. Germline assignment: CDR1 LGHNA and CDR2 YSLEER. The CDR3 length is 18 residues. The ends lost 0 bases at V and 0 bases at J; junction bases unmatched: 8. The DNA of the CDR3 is TGCGCCAGCAGCCAAGATTTCACCGGGACTAGCGTCTCCTACGAGCAGTACTTC. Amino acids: CASSQDFTGTSVSYEQYF.

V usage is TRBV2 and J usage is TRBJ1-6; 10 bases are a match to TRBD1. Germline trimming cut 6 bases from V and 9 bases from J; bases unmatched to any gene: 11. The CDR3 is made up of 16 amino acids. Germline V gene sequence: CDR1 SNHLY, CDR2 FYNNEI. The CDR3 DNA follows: TGTGCCAGCAGCCGACAGACGACAGGGGGCATTTCACCCCTCCACTTT. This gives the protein CASSRQTTGGISPLHF. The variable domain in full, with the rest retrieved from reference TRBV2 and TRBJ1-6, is EPEVTQTPSHQVTQMGQEVILRCVPISNHLYFYWYRQILGQKVEFLVSFYNNEISEKSEIFDDQFSVERPDGSNFTLKIRSTKLEDSAMYFCASSRQTTGGISPLHFGNGTRLTVT.

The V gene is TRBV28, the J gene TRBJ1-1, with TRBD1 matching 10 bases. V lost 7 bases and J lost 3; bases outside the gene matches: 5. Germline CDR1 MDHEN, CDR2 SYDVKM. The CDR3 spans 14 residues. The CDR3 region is CASNPGTGDTEAFF. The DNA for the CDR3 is TGTGCCAGCAATCCCGGGACAGGGGACACTGAAGCTTTCTTT.

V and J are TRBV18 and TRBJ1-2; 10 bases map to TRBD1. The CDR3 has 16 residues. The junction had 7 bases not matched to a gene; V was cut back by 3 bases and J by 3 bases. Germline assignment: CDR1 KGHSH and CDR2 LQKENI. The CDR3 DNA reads TGTGCCAGCTCACCCCTGGGACAGGGGCAGCACTATGGCTACACCTTC. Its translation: CASSPLGQGQHYGYTF.

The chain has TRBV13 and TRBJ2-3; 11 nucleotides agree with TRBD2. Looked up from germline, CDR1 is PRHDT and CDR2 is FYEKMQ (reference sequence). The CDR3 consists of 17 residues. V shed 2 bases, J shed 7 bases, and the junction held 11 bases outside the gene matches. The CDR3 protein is CASSLRLAGNLMNTQYF. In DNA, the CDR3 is TGTGCCAGCAGCTTACGACTAGCGGGAAATTTGATGAATACGCAGTATTTT. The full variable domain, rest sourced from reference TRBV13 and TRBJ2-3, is AAGVIQSPRHLIKEKRETATLKCYPIPRHDTVYWYQQGPGQDPQFLISFYEKMQSDKGSIPDRFSAQQFSDYHSELNMSSLELGDSALYFCASSLRLAGNLMNTQYFGPGTRLTVL.

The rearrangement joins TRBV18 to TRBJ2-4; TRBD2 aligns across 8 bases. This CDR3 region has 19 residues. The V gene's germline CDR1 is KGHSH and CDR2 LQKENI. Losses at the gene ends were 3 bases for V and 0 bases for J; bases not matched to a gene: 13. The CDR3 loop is CASSPPLAAGGLAKNIQYF. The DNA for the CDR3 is TGTGCCAGCTCACCTCCACTAGCGGCCGGGGGGCTAGCCAAAAACATTCAGTACTTC.

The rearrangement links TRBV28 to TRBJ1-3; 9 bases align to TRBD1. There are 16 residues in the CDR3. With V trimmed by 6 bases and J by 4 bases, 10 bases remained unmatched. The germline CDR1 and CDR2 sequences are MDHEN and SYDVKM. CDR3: CASSNRDRVFGNTIYF. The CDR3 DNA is TGTGCCAGCAGCAATCGGGACAGGGTCTTCGGAAACACCATATATTTT.